The 19 T cell receptor beta chains reported below all come from one sample, sequenced in a study of T cells after yellow fever vaccination. A single record per CDR3 protein comes from TCRdb applying MiXCR to the 5' RACE reads. The top ten hold around 20% of the sample, which has hundreds of thousands of distinct CDR3 sequences, 3.6% seen once. Specimen: PBMCs, collected on the day of the yellow fever booster vaccination. These receptor sequences come from a man between 18 and 35 years old who received the YFV17D yellow fever vaccine.

The chain has TRBV6-5 and TRBJ2-3, with D perhaps TRBD2 (5 bases). The CDR3 runs to 13 residues. Germline CDR1 MNHEY, CDR2 SVGAGI. The germline V and J ends were trimmed by 3 bases and 7 bases, with 11 bases remaining between them. CDR3 region: CASSYAGVNTQYF. The CDR3 nucleotides are TGTGCCAGCAGTTATGCCGGGGTGAATACGCAGTATTTT.

The table lists this clonotype with many counts. The chain couples TRBV11-1 to TRBJ2-3; D possibly corresponds to TRBD1 (6 bases). V was cut by 3 bases and J by 4 bases, with 11 bases left in between. The CDR3 extends over 14 amino acids. CDR1 is SGHAT and CDR2 is FQDESV in the germline V gene (reference sequence). The CDR3, as DNA: TGTGCCAGCAGCTTCTCCGAGGGGGCAGATACGCAGTATTTT. As protein: CASSFSEGADTQYF.

This clonotype was detected ten times or more. The chain couples TRBV20-1 to TRBJ2-1; TRBD1 matches 8 bases. V dropped 1 base and J dropped 8; count of bases not matched to a gene: 7. The germline V gene encodes CDR1 DFQATT and CDR2 SNEGSKA (reference sequence). CDR3 length equals 14 residues. The CDR3 spells CSARGTGTGYEQFF. DNA of the CDR3: TGCAGTGCTAGAGGTACCGGGACAGGATATGAGCAGTTCTTC.

This clonotype was found many times. The rearrangement uses TRBV11-2 and TRBJ1-1; the D is unclear. Germline V gives CDR1 SGHAT, CDR2 FQNNGV. CDR3 size: 16 residues. Trimming shortened V by 0 bases and J by 1 base, and 12 bases separated the two germline ends. CDR3 loop: CASSLEWRQRNTEAFF. CDR3 nucleotide sequence: TGTGCCAGCAGCTTAGAGTGGAGGCAGAGGAACACTGAAGCTTTCTTT.

This clonotype has at least ten counts. The rearrangement uses TRBV7-2 and TRBJ2-2; 7 bases are a match to TRBD1. CDR1 and CDR2 (germline): SGHTA, FQGNSA. The CDR3 sequence is 22 residues long. With 3 bases clipped from V and 0 bases from J, the junction kept 22 bases outside the gene matches. The chain's CDR3 is CASSFTSRRQGRISTNTGELFF. The CDR3 region has the DNA TGTGCCAGCAGCTTTACCTCTCGTCGACAGGGCCGAATATCAACGAACACCGGGGAGCTGTTTTTT.

There are a few counts of this clonotype. The chain uses TRBV28 and TRBJ1-4, with D possibly matching TRBD1 (5 bases). The germline CDR1 and CDR2 sequences are MDHEN and SYDVKM. The CDR3 consists of 15 residues. The V gene lost 5 bases and the J gene lost 7 bases, with 17 bases spanning the gap. This chain's CDR3 is CASSPAGGLGEKLFF. DNA for the CDR3: TGTGCCAGCAGTCCAGCCGGGGGTTTGGGTGAAAAACTGTTTTTT.

The sample holds a few counts of this clonotype. This rearrangement joins TRBV7-9 to TRBJ1-1; TRBD1 is a possible D gene (6 bases). The V end was cut by 6 bases, the J end by 0 bases, with 17 bases between. This CDR3 spans 16 amino acids. From germline, CDR1 is SEHNR and CDR2 FQNEAQ (reference sequence). The chain's CDR3 is CASRRYGTTMNTEAFF. The CDR3 DNA reads as TGTGCCAGCAGACGATACGGGACAACCATGAACACTGAAGCTTTCTTT.

This clonotype was seen many times. This sequence joins TRBV6-5 and TRBJ1-1; the match to TRBD1 covers 7 bases. Per the germline V gene, CDR1 is MNHEY and CDR2 is SVGAGI. The V gene end was trimmed by 4 bases and the J gene end by 1 base; junction bases not matched to a gene: 12. This CDR3 has 17 residues. The CDR3 sequence: CASSWTGRGGKNTEAFF. CDR3 coding DNA: TGTGCCAGCAGTTGGACAGGTAGAGGGGGAAAGAACACTGAAGCTTTCTTT.

This clonotype was seen a handful of times. V and J are TRBV25-1 and TRBJ1-2, with unresolved D. This CDR3 comprises 14 residues. CDR1 is MGHDK, CDR2 SYGVNS, per germline. V was cut by 2 bases and J by 7 bases, with 14 bases left in between. CDR3 nucleotide sequence: TGTGCCAGCAGTGAAGAGTACAGTACACGTGGCTACACCTTC. It yields the protein CASSEEYSTRGYTF.

In its sample, this clonotype was seen a few times. The chain joins TRBV28 to TRBJ2-3; TRBD2 matches 13 bases. V shed 7 bases and J 2 bases; nucleotides not matched to a gene: 9. CDR3 length equals 17 residues. Germline-derived CDR1 and CDR2 are MDHEN and SYDVKM. CDR3 protein: CASTPWTSGGNTDTQYF. The CDR3 region has the DNA TGTGCCAGCACCCCGTGGACTAGCGGGGGTAACACAGATACGCAGTATTTT.

CDR3 DNA sequence: TGCGCCAGCAGCCCCCAAGTGGCGACCAGAGTCTATGGCTACACCTTC. Translated: CASSPQVATRVYGYTF. The chain uses TRBV4-3 and TRBJ1-2; no reliable D call. Germline V gene data show CDR1 as LGHNA and CDR2 as YSLEER. The CDR3 extends over 16 amino acids. V lost 4 bases and J lost 4, with 19 bases in between.

The chain carries TRBV12-3 or TRBV12-4 and TRBJ1-5, with a possible D match to TRBD1 (6 bases). Trimming stripped 2 bases from V and 2 bases from J, with 10 bases between. This CDR3 region has 15 residues. The CDR3 here is CASSLTGFGNQPQHF. The CDR3 DNA follows: TGTGCCAGCAGTTTAACAGGGTTCGGCAATCAGCCCCAGCATTTT.

This clonotype was counted many times. The chain employs TRBV6-2 or TRBV6-3 and TRBJ2-7; D is possibly TRBD1 (6 bases). This CDR3 is 12 amino acids long. Trimming removed 5 bases at V and 2 bases at J, with 7 bases between. Germline lookup yields CDR1 MNHEY and CDR2 SVGEGT. The CDR3 here is CASSRTAYEQYV. The CDR3 coding sequence is TGTGCCAGCAGTCGGACAGCCTACGAGCAGTACGTC.

J is TRBJ1-2 and V is TRBV20-1; no clear D gene. The V gene lost 4 bases and the J gene lost 5 bases, with 8 bases spanning the gap. This CDR3 region has 11 residues. CDR1 DFQATT and CDR2 SNEGSKA come from the germline V gene (reference sequence). In DNA, the CDR3 is TGCAGTGCTAACGGTGGTTATGGCTACACCTTC. This encodes CSANGGYGYTF.

The DNA of the CDR3 is TGTGCCAGCAGTCCGTCCGACAGGCAGTTGAACACTGAAGCTTTCTTT. This sequence encodes CASSPSDRQLNTEAFF. This chain uses TRBV27 with TRBJ1-1, with D possibly being TRBD1 (6 bases). Germline V gene data show CDR1 as MNHEY and CDR2 as SMNVEV (reference sequence). This CDR3 has 16 residues. V lost 5 bases and J 0 bases, leaving 16 bases between the germline ends.

This clonotype occurred many times. The gene calls are TRBV6-2 or TRBV6-3 and TRBJ2-6; unclear D gene. The CDR3 has 15 amino acids. Germline lookup yields CDR1 MNHEY and CDR2 SVGEGT. V was cut by 6 bases and J by 0 bases, with 9 bases left in between. The CDR3 DNA reads as TGTGCCAGCAGGGAACGCGGCTCTGGGGCCAACGTCCTGACTTTC. Amino acids: CASRERGSGANVLTF.

This clonotype has a count of ten or more. CDR3 loop: CSASGSIVYGYTF. The DNA of the CDR3 is TGCAGTGCTTCGGGGAGCATTGTTTATGGCTACACCTTC. The genes are TRBV20-1 and TRBJ1-2, with D unresolved. CDR1 is DFQATT, CDR2 SNEGSKA, per germline (reference sequence). The CDR3 is 13 residues long. Trimming cost V 5 bases and J 5 bases, with 15 bases left between them.

This chain joins TRBV6-5 and TRBJ1-2; the match to TRBD1 covers 12 bases. The trim removed 1 base at V and 7 bases at J, leaving 4 bases unmatched. CDR3 length: 15 residues. Germline assignment: CDR1 MNHEY and CDR2 SVGAGI. The DNA of the CDR3 is TGTGCCAGCAGTTACTGGGGACAGGGGGCGAGTGGCTACACCTTC. Translated, it gives CASSYWGQGASGYTF.

This clonotype was recorded a few times. The rearrangement links TRBV24-1 to TRBJ2-3; D ambiguous. This CDR3 is 13 amino acids long. Germline V gene sequence: CDR1 KGHDR, CDR2 SFDVKD. V was shortened by 4 bases and J by 4 bases, with 8 bases between the two germline ends. As DNA, the CDR3 is TGTGCCACCAGTGACCCCCCCCCAGATACGCAGTATTTT. Encoded protein: CATSDPPPDTQYF.